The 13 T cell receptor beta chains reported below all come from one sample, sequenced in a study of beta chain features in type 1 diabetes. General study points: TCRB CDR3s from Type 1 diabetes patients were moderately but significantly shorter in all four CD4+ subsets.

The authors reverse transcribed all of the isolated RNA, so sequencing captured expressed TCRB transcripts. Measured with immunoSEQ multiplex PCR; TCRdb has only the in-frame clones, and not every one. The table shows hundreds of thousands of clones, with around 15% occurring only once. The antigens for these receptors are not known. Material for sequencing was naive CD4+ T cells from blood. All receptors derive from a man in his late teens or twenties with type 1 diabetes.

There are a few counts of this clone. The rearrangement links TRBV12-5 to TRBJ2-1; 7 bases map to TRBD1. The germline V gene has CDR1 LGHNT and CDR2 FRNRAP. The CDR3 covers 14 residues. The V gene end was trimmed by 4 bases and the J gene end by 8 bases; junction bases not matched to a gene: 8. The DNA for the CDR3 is TGTGCTAGTGGTTCCTACAGGGGTGTCGATGAGCAGTTCTTC. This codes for CASGSYRGVDEQFF. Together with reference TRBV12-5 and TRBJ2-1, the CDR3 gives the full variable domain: DARVTQTPRHKVTEMGQEVTMRCQPILGHNTVFWYRQTMMQGLELLAYFRNRAPLDDSGMPKDRFSAEMPDATLATLKIQPSEPRDSAVYFCASGSYRGVDEQFFGPGTRLTVL.

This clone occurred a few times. This CDR3 is CASGQGAYEQYF. The CDR3 DNA reads TGTGCCAGTGGACAGGGGGCCTACGAGCAGTACTTC. This rearrangement joins TRBV19 to TRBJ2-7; 10 bases match TRBD1. With 8 bases clipped from V and 2 bases from J, the junction kept 0 bases outside the gene matches. CDR1 is LNHDA and CDR2 is SQIVND in the germline V gene (reference sequence). The CDR3 has 12 amino acids.

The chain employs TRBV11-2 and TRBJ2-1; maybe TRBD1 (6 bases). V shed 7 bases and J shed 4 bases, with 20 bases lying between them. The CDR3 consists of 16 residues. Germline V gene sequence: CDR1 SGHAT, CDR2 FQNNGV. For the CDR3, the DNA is TGTGCCAGCACCCCTCGGTGGACAGCCGATTACAATGAGCAGTTCTTC. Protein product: CASTPRWTADYNEQFF.

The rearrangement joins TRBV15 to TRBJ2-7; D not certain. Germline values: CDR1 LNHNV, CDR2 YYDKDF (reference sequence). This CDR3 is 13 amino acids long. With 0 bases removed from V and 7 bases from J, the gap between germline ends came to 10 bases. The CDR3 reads CATSRDPPREQYF. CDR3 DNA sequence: TGTGCCACCAGCAGAGACCCACCGCGAGAGCAGTACTTC.

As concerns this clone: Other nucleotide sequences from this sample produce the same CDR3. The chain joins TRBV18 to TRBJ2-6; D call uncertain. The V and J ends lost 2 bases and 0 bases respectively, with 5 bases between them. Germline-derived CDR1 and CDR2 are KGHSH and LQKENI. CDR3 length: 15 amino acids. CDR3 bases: TGTGCCAGCTCACCAGGGGTCTCTGGGGCCAACGTCCTGACTTTC. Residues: CASSPGVSGANVLTF.

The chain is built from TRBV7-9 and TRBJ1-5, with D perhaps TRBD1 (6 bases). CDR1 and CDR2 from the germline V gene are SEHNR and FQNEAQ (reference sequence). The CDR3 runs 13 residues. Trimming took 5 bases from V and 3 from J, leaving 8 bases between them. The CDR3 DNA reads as TGTGCCAGCAGCGGACAGTTCAATCAGCCCCAGCATTTT. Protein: CASSGQFNQPQHF.

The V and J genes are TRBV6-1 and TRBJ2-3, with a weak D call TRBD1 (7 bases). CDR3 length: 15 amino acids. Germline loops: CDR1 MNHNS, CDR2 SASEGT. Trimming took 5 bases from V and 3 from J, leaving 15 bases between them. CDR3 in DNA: TGTGCCAGCAGTTTCCAGGGGGACTCAACAGATACGCAGTATTTT. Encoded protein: CASSFQGDSTDTQYF.

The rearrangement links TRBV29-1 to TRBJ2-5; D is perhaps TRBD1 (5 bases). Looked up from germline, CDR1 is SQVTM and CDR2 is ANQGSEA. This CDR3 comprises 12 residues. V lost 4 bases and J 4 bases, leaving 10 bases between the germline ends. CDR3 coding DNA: TGCAGCGTTGTGGGGCAGGGAGAGACCCAGTACTTC. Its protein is CSVVGQGETQYF. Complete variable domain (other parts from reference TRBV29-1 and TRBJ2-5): SAVISQKPSRDICQRGTSLTIQCQVDSQVTMMFWYRQQPGQSLTLIATANQGSEATYESGFVIDKFPISRPNLTFSTLTVSNMSPEDSSIYLCSVVGQGETQYFGPGTRLLVL.

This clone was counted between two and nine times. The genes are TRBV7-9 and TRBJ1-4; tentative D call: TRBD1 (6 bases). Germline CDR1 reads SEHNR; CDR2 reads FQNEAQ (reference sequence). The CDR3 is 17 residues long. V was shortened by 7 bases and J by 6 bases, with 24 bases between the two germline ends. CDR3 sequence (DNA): TGTGCCAGCAACCTTCACATTGGGGGCCCCCCCGATGAAAAACTGTTTTTT. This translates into CASNLHIGGPPDEKLFF.

The CDR3 DNA reads TGTGCCAGCAGTTTATGGCTAGCGGCCAGCTCCTACAATGAGCAGTTCTTC. This sequence encodes CASSLWLAASSYNEQFF. The chain joins TRBV27 to TRBJ2-1, with 7 bases aligning to TRBD2. The CDR3 has 17 residues. Germline V gene sequence: CDR1 MNHEY, CDR2 SMNVEV (reference sequence). V gave up 1 base and J gave up 0 bases; unmatched junction bases: 6.

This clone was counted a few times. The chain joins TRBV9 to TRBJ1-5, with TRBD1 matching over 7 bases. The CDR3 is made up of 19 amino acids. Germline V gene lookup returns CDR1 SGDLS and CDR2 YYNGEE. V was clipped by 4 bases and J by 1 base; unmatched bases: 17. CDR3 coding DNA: TGTGCCAGCAGCCCCCGGACAGGTTGGGGGTCGGGGAGCAATCAGCCCCAGCATTTT. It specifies CASSPRTGWGSGSNQPQHF.

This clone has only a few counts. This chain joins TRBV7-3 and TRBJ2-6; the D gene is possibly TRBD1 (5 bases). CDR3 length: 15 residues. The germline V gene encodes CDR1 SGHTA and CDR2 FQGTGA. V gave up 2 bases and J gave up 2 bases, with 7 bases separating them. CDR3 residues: CASSLGAAGANVLTF. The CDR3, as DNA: TGTGCCAGCAGCTTAGGGGCGGCTGGGGCCAACGTCCTGACTTTC.

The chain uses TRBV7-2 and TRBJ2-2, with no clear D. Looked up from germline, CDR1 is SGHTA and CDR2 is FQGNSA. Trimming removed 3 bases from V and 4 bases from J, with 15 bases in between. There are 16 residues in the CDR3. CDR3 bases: TGTGCCAGCAGCTTGGTCGAGGTCCTTGGCACCGGGGAGCTGTTTTTT. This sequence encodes CASSLVEVLGTGELFF.